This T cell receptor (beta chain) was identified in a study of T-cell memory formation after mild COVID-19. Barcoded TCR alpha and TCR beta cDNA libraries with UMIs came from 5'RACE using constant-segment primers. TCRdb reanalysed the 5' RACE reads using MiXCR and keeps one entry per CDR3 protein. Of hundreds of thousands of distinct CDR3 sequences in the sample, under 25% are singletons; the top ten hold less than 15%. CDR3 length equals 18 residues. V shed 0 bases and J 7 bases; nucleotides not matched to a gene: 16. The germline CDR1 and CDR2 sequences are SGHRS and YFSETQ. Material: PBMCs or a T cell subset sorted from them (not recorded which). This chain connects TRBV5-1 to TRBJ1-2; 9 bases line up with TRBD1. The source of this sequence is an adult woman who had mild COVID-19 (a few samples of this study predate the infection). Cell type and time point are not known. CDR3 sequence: CASSLARGDREHGGGYTF. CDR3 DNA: TGCGCCAGCAGCTTGGCCCGGGGGGACAGGGAGCACGGAGGTGGCTACACCTTC.